This T cell receptor (beta chain) was observed in a study of CD4 T cells in relation to SARS-CoV-2 and coronaviruses. From germline, CDR1 is MNHEY and CDR2 SMNVEV (reference sequence). This CDR3 has 15 residues. Trimming took 5 bases from V and 4 from J, leaving 15 bases between them. TCRdb keeps only in-frame clones here, not all; method: immunoSEQ multiplex PCR. Among approximately 41,000 clones listed, 84% were seen once. In regard to this clone: As yet, its antigen is unknown.

V is TRBV27 and J is TRBJ2-1; D remains unclear. Sequenced sample: naive CD4+ T cells from PBMCs, cultured in vitro. The subset here: naive CD4+ T cells isolated by negative enrichment. This receptor was identified in an adult with COVID-19. The CDR3 region has the DNA TGTGCCAGCAGTAACCCCCTGATGGGTTACAATGAGCAGTTCTTC. Translation: CASSNPLMGYNEQFF.